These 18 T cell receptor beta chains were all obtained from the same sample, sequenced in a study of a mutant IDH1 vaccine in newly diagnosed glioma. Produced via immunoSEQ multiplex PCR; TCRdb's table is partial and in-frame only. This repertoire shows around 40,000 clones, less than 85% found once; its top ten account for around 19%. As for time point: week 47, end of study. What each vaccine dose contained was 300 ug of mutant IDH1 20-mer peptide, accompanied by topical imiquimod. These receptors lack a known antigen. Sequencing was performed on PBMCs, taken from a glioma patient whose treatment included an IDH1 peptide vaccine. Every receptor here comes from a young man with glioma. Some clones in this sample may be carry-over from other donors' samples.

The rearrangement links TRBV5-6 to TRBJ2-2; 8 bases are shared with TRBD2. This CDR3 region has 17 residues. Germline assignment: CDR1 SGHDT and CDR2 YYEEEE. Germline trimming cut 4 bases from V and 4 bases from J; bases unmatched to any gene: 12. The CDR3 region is CASSPRSSGMGTGELFF. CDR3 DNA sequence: TGTGCCAGCAGCCCCCGGAGTAGCGGGATGGGCACCGGGGAGCTGTTTTTT.

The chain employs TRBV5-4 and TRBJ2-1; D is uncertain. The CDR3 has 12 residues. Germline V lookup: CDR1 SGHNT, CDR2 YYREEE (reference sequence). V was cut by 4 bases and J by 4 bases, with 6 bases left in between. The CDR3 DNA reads TGTGCCAGCAGCCCGAAATACAATGAGCAGTTCTTC. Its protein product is CASSPKYNEQFF.

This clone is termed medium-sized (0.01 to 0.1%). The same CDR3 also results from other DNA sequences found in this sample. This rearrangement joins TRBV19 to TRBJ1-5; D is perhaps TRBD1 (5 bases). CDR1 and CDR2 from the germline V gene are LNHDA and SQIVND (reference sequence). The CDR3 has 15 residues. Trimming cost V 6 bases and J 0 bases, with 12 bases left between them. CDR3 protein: CASSPTEYSNQPQHF. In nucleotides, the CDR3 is TGTGCCAGTAGCCCGACAGAATATAGCAATCAGCCCCAGCATTTT.

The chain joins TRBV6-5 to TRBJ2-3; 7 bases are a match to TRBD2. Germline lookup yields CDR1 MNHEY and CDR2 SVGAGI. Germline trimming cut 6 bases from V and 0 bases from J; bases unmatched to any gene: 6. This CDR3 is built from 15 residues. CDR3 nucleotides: TGTGCCAGCAGCCCCGCGGGGGTAAGCACAGATACGCAGTATTTT. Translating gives CASSPAGVSTDTQYF.

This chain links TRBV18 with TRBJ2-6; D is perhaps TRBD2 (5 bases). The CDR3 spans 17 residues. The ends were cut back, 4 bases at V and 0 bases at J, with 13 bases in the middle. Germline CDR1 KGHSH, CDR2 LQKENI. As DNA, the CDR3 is TGTGCCAGCTCACAGAGGGTACAGAGCTCTGGGGCCAACGTCCTGACTTTC. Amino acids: CASSQRVQSSGANVLTF.

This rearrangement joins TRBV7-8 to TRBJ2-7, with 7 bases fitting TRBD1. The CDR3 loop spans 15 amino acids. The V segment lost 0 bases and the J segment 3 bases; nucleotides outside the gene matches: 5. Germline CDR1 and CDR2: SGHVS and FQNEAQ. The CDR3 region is CASSLARQGDYEQYF. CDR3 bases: TGTGCCAGCAGCTTAGCGAGGCAGGGGGACTACGAGCAGTACTTC.

The CDR3 coding sequence is TGCAGCGTTCGACAGGGTTCCTCATATGGCTACACCTTC. It encodes CSVRQGSSYGYTF. V gene TRBV29-1 combines with J gene TRBJ1-2; the match to TRBD1 covers 7 bases. Germline values: CDR1 SQVTM, CDR2 ANQGSEA. CDR3 size: 13 residues. V gave up 5 bases and J gave up 5 bases; unmatched junction bases: 8.

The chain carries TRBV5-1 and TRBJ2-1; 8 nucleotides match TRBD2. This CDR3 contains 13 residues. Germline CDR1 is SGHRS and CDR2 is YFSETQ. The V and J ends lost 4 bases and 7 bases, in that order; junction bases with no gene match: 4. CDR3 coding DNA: TGCGCCAGCAGCCTCGGGACTAGGAATGAGCAGTTCTTC. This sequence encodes CASSLGTRNEQFF.

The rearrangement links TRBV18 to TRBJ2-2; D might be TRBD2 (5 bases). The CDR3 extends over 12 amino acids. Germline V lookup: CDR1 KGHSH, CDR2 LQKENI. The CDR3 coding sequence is TGTGCTACCCTAGCTGACACCGGGGAGCTGTTTTTT. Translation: CATLADTGELFF.

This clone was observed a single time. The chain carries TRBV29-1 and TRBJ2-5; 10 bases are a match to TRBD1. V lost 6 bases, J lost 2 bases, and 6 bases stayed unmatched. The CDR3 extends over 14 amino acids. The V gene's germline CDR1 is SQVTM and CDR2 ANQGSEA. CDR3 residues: CSVHRDRGQETQYF. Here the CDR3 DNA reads TGCAGCGTACACCGGGACAGGGGACAAGAGACCCAGTACTTC.

DNA for the CDR3: TGCAGCGTTTTGATCGGGTTGGGGACCCAGTACTTC. Encoded protein: CSVLIGLGTQYF. The chain uses TRBV29-1 and TRBJ2-5; no clear D. The CDR3 sequence is 12 residues long. Trimming left V 5 bases short and J 7 bases short, with 14 bases between. Germline assignment: CDR1 SQVTM and CDR2 ANQGSEA.

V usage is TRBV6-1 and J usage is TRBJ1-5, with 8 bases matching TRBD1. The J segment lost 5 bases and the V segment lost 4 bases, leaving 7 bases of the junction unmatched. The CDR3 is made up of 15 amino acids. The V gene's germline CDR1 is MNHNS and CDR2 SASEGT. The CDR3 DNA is TGTGCCAGCAGTGCGGACAGGGTTCAGCATCAGCCCCAGCATTTT. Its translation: CASSADRVQHQPQHF.

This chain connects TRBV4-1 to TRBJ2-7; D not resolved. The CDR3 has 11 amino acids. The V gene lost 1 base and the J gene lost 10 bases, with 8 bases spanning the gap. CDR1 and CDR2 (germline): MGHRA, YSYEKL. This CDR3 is CASSQGYGQYF. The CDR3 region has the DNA TGCGCCAGCAGCCAAGGATACGGTCAGTACTTC.

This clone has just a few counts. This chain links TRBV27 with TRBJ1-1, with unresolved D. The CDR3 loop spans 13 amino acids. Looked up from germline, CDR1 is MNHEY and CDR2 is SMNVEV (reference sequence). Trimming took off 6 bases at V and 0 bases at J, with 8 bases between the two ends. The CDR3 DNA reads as TGTGCCAGCAGCGTTCGGATGAACACTGAAGCTTTCTTT. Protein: CASSVRMNTEAFF.

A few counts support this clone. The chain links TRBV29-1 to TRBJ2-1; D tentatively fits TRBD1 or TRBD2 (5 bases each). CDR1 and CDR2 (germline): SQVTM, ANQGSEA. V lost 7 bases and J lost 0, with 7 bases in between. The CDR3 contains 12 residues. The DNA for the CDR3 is TGCAGCGGGGGGAGCTCCTACAATGAGCAGTTCTTC. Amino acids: CSGGSSYNEQFF.

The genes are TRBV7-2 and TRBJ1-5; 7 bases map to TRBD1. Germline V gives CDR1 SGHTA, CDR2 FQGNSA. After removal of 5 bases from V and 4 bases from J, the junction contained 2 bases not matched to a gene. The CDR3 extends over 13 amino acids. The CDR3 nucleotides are TGTGCCAGCAGCCGGGACAGAAATCAGCCCCAGCATTTT. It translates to CASSRDRNQPQHF.

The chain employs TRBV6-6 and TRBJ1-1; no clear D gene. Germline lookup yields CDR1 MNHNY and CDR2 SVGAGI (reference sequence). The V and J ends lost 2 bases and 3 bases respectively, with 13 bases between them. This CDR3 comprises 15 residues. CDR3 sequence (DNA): TGTGCCAGCAGTTACCCCCAACGCCAGCACACTGAAGCTTTCTTT. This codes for CASSYPQRQHTEAFF.

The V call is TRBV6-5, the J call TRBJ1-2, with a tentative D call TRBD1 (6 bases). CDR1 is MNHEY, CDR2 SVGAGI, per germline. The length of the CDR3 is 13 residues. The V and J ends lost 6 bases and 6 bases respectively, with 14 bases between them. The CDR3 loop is CASSPLRGDGYTF. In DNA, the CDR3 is TGTGCCAGCAGCCCCCTCAGGGGAGATGGCTACACCTTC.